Below are 8 T cell receptor beta chains sequenced from a single sample in a study of shared clonotypes between healthy human individuals. Naive CD8 cells comprised CD45RO-negative, CCR7-positively selected cells, excluding terminally differentiated effector memory CD45RA+ cells. Clones were sequenced by immunoSEQ multiplex PCR, and TCRdb holds only the in-frame ones, with some missing. The sample has some 2,000,000 clones; less than 95% are singletons. Sequenced: naive CD8+ T cells sorted from blood. These receptors all come from a man aged 18 to 30 in good health.

This clone occurred a few times. This rearrangement joins TRBV28 to TRBJ1-5; D not resolved. V dropped 6 bases and J dropped 1 base, with 7 bases sitting between them. CDR1 and CDR2 from the germline V gene are MDHEN and SYDVKM. The CDR3 runs to 13 residues. The chain's CDR3 is CASRGQSNQPQHF. The DNA of the CDR3 is TGTGCCAGCAGGGGCCAGAGCAATCAGCCCCAGCATTTT. Using reference TRBV28 and TRBJ1-5 for the parts outside the CDR3, the full variable domain is DVKVTQSSRYLVKRTGEKVFLECVQDMDHENMFWYRQDPGLGLRLIYFSYDVKMKEKGDIPEGYSVSREKKERFSLILESASTNQTSMYLCASRGQSNQPQHFGDGTRLSIL.

Notes on this clone: Other nucleotide sequences from this sample produce the same CDR3. J is TRBJ2-7 and V is TRBV5-6; D perhaps matches TRBD1 (6 bases). From germline, CDR1 is SGHDT and CDR2 YYEEEE. This CDR3 has 13 amino acids. Trimming stripped 4 bases from V and 4 bases from J, with 12 bases between. CDR3 bases: TGTGCCAGCAGCCTCGGACAGAGTTACGAGCAGTACTTC. It yields the protein CASSLGQSYEQYF. Together with reference TRBV5-6 and TRBJ2-7, the CDR3 gives the full variable domain: DAGVTQSPTHLIKTRGQQVTLRCSPKSGHDTVSWYQQALGQGPQFIFQYYEEEERQRGNFPDRFSGHQFPNYSSELNVNALLLGDSALYLCASSLGQSYEQYFGPGTRLTVT.

This sequence joins TRBV15 and TRBJ1-5, with D tentatively TRBD1 (5 bases). Germline CDR1 and CDR2: LNHNV and YYDKDF (reference sequence). Between the trimmed V and J ends, which lost 0 bases and 6 bases, there was a span of 12 bases. There are 15 residues in the CDR3. For the CDR3, the DNA is TGTGCCACCAGCAGAGATGCGGGGGAAAGTCAGCCCCAGCATTTT. This encodes CATSRDAGESQPQHF.

In DNA, the CDR3 is TGCGCCAGCAGCCCCCTAGCGGGAGAGACCCTTCCGCAGTATTTT. Amino acid sequence: CASSPLAGETLPQYF. The V call is TRBV4-1, the J call TRBJ2-3; 10 bases are shared with TRBD2. CDR3 length: 15 amino acids. CDR1 and CDR2 (germline): MGHRA, YSYEKL. V lost 4 bases and J lost 10; bases outside the gene matches: 11.

In regard to this clone: Other DNA sequences in this specimen translate into the identical CDR3. The V call is TRBV5-5, the J call TRBJ1-3; D remains ambiguous. Trimming left V 0 bases short and J 2 bases short, with 0 bases between. The CDR3 runs to 12 residues. CDR1 is SGHKS, CDR2 YYEKEE, per germline (reference sequence). Here the CDR3 reads CASSLAGNTIYF. In DNA, the CDR3 is TGTGCCAGCAGCTTGGCTGGAAACACCATATATTTT.

The chain uses TRBV7-8 and TRBJ2-4; D is unclear. The CDR3 runs 16 residues. V was clipped by 1 base and J by 4 bases, with 14 bases between them. The V gene's germline CDR1 is SGHVS and CDR2 FQNEAQ. The DNA of the CDR3 is TGTGCCAGCAGCTTAGAATCTTCGGCAATTAAAAACATTCAGTACTTC. Its protein product is CASSLESSAIKNIQYF. The whole variable domain, filled in from reference TRBV7-8 and TRBJ2-4, reads GAGVSQSPRYKVAKRGQDVALRCDPISGHVSLFWYQQALGQGPEFLTYFQNEAQLDKSGLPSDRFFAERPEGSVSTLKIQRTQQEDSAVYLCASSLESSAIKNIQYFGAGTRLSVL.

The chain is built from TRBV4-1 and TRBJ2-1; TRBD2 might be the D (6 bases). This CDR3 spans 12 amino acids. CDR1 and CDR2 from the germline V gene are MGHRA and YSYEKL. V lost 0 bases, J lost 16 bases, and 13 bases lay in between. The CDR3 loop is CASSQDGREVFF. The CDR3 DNA reads as TGCGCCAGCAGCCAAGATGGTAGGGAGGTCTTCTTC.

Regarding this clone: This specimen includes other DNA sequences encoding the same CDR3. This sequence joins TRBV25-1 and TRBJ2-5, with D perhaps matching TRBD1 (6 bases). V shed 6 bases and J shed 2 bases, with 10 bases lying between them. The V gene's germline CDR1 is MGHDK and CDR2 SYGVNS. The CDR3 is made up of 13 amino acids. This CDR3 reads CASSPTGQETQYF. CDR3 in DNA: TGTGCCAGCAGCCCGACAGGTCAAGAGACCCAGTACTTC.